The sequence of this T cell receptor beta chain was determined in a study of T cell changes during pregnancy in multiple sclerosis. The assay was immunoSEQ multiplex PCR, and TCRdb's table has in-frame clones only and misses some. Of roughly 89,000 clones in the sample, approximately 95% were seen once. The CDR3 is 16 amino acids. The V and J ends lost 4 bases and 4 bases respectively, with 17 bases between them. Per the germline V gene, CDR1 is MNHEY and CDR2 is SVGAGI. This chain uses TRBV6-5 with TRBJ2-1; a weak D match, TRBD2 (6 bases). The specimen was peripheral blood, collected after pregnancy. The clonotype comes from a female donor in good health, enrolled as a control in a pregnancy study. The CDR3 DNA is TGTGCCAGCAGTTTCAACCGACCTAGCGAATACAATGAGCAGTTCTTC. Its translation: CASSFNRPSEYNEQFF.